The clone carrying this TCR beta chain was counted a few times. Its target is unknown. This specimen comes from a study of blood T cells in healthy people across ages. For the second PCR, which ran for about 7 to 11 cycles, a sample-barcoded 5' primer and a J-beta primer mix were used. There were at least 2.5 million CDR3-containing paired-end reads obtained from each sample. TCRdb processed the 5' RACE reads anew with MiXCR; each CDR3 protein has one entry. The repertoire includes around 1.7 million distinct CDR3 sequences, 28% of them detected once, and over 7% sits in the top ten. Germline CDR1 is MNHEY and CDR2 is SVGEGT. V trimming: 6 bases; J trimming: 7 bases; junction bases outside the gene matches: 9. This CDR3 is built from 15 residues. Study findings and constraints: Long-lived and aged donors differed, with more naive CD4+ cells and higher diversity in the long-lived.

The sequencing sample was made of blood. This clonotype was sampled from a woman younger than 45 in good health. The chain links TRBV6-2 or TRBV6-3 to TRBJ2-1, with TRBD2 identical over 10 bases. The CDR3 region is CASRQASGRRNEQFF. The CDR3 DNA reads TGTGCCAGCAGGCAGGCTAGCGGGAGACGGAATGAGCAGTTCTTC.